This T cell receptor beta chain was recovered during a study of T cells in Graves' hyperthyroidism and ophthalmopathy. Study-wide context: Peripheral blood sampling occurred at initial diagnosis, before any treatment.

Study-wide points: Stable hyperthyroidism was separated from ophthalmopathy by a model based on 13 V-J features.

TCR beta CDR3 sequences were amplified from RNA transcripts. When the TCR CDR3 underwent first-round RT-PCR, the HTBI primer set was used. MiXCR, applied by TCRdb to the multiplex PCR reads, yields one record per CDR3 protein. The table records about 510,000 distinct CDR3 sequences, 12% to 15% of them present only once. Worth noting for this clonotype: Its matching antigen is unknown.

Patients were aged 18 to 65, had disease duration under 2 months, and had newly diagnosed hyperthyroidism. Each diagnosis drew on symptoms, thyroxine, TRAb, thyroid ultrasound and orbital computed tomography findings. The receptor comes from a woman between 35 and 50 years old with Graves' hyperthyroidism. Specimen: blood.

CDR3 region: CASGRDQLYNEQFF. The CDR3 nucleotides read TGTGCCAGCGGCCGGGACCAGCTATACAATGAGCAGTTCTTC. The V gene is TRBV6-1, the J gene TRBJ2-1, with D perhaps given as TRBD1 or TRBD2 (5 bases each). Looked up from germline, CDR1 is MNHNS and CDR2 is SASEGT. This CDR3 is built from 14 residues. V gave up 8 bases and J gave up 4 bases, with 15 bases separating them.